This entry lists 13 T cell receptor beta chains sequenced from one sample in a study of preoperative IRX-2 immunotherapy in early breast cancer. Profiling relied on immunoSEQ multiplex PCR, and the TCRdb table lists in-frame clones only, not all of them. The data hold a few thousand clones, with around 80% observed a single time. Treatment here: preoperative locoregional IRX-2 cytokine immunotherapy. This material consisted of tumor tissue, taken before IRX-2 immunotherapy. The receptors originated from a human donor with breast cancer.

This clone appeared once. The chain uses TRBV29-1 and TRBJ2-2; 7 nucleotides align to TRBD1. Trimming at V came to 4 bases and at J to 0 bases, leaving 2 bases not matched to a gene. The CDR3 length is 14 residues. Germline assignment: CDR1 SQVTM and CDR2 ANQGSEA. The chain's CDR3 is CSVGDRSNTGELFF. For the CDR3, the DNA is TGCAGCGTTGGGGACAGATCGAACACCGGGGAGCTGTTTTTT.

The V call is TRBV6-8, the J call TRBJ1-5; D possibly corresponds to TRBD1 (5 bases). Trimming took off 5 bases at V and 10 bases at J, with 18 bases between the two ends. The CDR3 sequence is 14 residues long. Germline V gene lookup returns CDR1 MNHGY and CDR2 SAAAGT. Here the CDR3 DNA reads TGTGCCAGCAGTCCAGGGACCTCGTATAGTCCCCAGCATTTT. Encoded protein: CASSPGTSYSPQHF.

The chain is built from TRBV18 and TRBJ1-3; D possibly corresponds to TRBD1 (6 bases). CDR1 and CDR2 (germline): KGHSH, LQKENI. The CDR3 runs 21 residues. V shed 1 base and J shed 0 bases, with 25 bases lying between them. CDR3 in DNA: TGTGCCAGCTCACCACGGGGGATAGTGGTTGGACAGCACCACTCTGGAAACACCATATATTTT. The encoded protein is CASSPRGIVVGQHHSGNTIYF. Full variable domain (outside the CDR3, taken from reference TRBV18 and TRBJ1-3): NAGVMQNPRHLVRRRGQEARLRCSPMKGHSHVYWYRQLPEEGLKFMVYLQKENIIDESGMPKERFSAEFPKEGPSILRIQQVVRGDSAAYFCASSPRGIVVGQHHSGNTIYFGEGSWLTVV.

The CDR3 region has the DNA TGTGCCTGGAGTAAAAGTGATACATACACTGAAGCTTTCTTT. Translating it yields CAWSKSDTYTEAFF. The chain couples TRBV30 to TRBJ1-1; D is undetermined. V shed 2 bases and J shed 3 bases, with 13 bases lying between them. The CDR3 runs to 14 residues. Germline-derived CDR1 and CDR2 are GTSNPN and SVGIG (reference sequence).

The CDR3 nucleotides are TGTGCCAGCACTCTTCCGGGACAGGACTACGAGCAGTACTTC. Translated, it gives CASTLPGQDYEQYF. V gene TRBV6-8 combines with J gene TRBJ2-7; 8 bases match TRBD1. The CDR3 runs to 14 residues. Germline assignment: CDR1 MNHGY and CDR2 SAAAGT. J lost 3 bases, V lost 7 bases, and 8 bases had no gene match.

CDR3 sequence: CATSARRSTGELFF. CDR3 nucleotide sequence: TGTGCCACCAGCGCACGAAGGAGCACCGGGGAGCTGTTTTTT. This chain connects TRBV15 to TRBJ2-2; D uncertain. Germline V CDR1 and CDR2: LNHNV, YYDKDF (reference sequence). CDR3 length equals 14 residues. Between the trimmed V and J ends, which lost 5 bases and 4 bases, there was a span of 11 bases.

This clone was seen only once. The gene calls are TRBV5-1 and TRBJ2-1; D gene uncertain. The CDR3 totals 15 residues. V lost 1 base to trimming and J lost 2 bases, with 10 bases between them. In germline, CDR1 is SGHRS, CDR2 YFSETQ. CDR3 sequence: CASSLTSHAYNEQFF. CDR3 nucleotide sequence: TGCGCCAGCAGCTTGACGTCCCACGCCTACAATGAGCAGTTCTTC.

The CDR3 reads CASSPGLAGAADTQYF. In DNA form, the CDR3 reads TGTGCCAGCAGCCCGGGACTAGCGGGAGCGGCAGATACGCAGTATTTT. The genes are TRBV11-3 and TRBJ2-3; TRBD2 aligns across 14 bases. The V gene's germline CDR1 is SGHNT and CDR2 YENEEA. V dropped 5 bases and J dropped 4; count of bases not matched to a gene: 5. The CDR3 is 16 residues long.

The V call is TRBV7-5, the J call TRBJ1-1. TRBV7-5 is listed as a pseudogene. The CDR3 runs 14 residues. In DNA, the CDR3 is TGTGCCAGCAGCCGCGGCGGGGGGCGGACTGAAGCTTTCTTT. Its protein is CASSRGGGRTEAFF.

The rearrangement joins TRBV6-8 to TRBJ1-5, with unresolved D. Deletions cut 5 bases from V and 4 bases from J, with 18 bases between. This CDR3 is 16 amino acids long. Germline assignment: CDR1 MNHGY and CDR2 SAAAGT. The CDR3 here is CASSRTPRTTNQPQHF. CDR3 DNA sequence: TGTGCCAGCAGTCGAACTCCCCGGACGACTAATCAGCCCCAGCATTTT.

The chain combines TRBV19 with TRBJ1-1; no clear D gene. V lost 3 bases and J 3 bases, leaving 5 bases between the germline ends. Germline loops: CDR1 LNHDA, CDR2 SQIVND (reference sequence). The CDR3 contains 12 residues. CDR3 sequence (DNA): TGTGCCAGTAGTATTTCTTACACTGAAGCTTTCTTT. This encodes CASSISYTEAFF.

The chain links TRBV5-1 to TRBJ1-1; no reliable D call. Germline lookup yields CDR1 SGHRS and CDR2 YFSETQ. There are 14 residues in the CDR3. V was shortened by 1 base and J by 1 base, with 8 bases between the two germline ends. For the CDR3, the DNA is TGCGCCAGCAGCTTGATGGCCGGGAACACTGAAGCTTTCTTT. Its protein is CASSLMAGNTEAFF.

The chain employs TRBV29-1 and TRBJ2-3; 7 bases are shared with TRBD2. V shed 6 bases and J 0 bases; nucleotides not matched to a gene: 6. CDR1 and CDR2 (germline): SQVTM, ANQGSEA. This CDR3 has 14 amino acids. The CDR3 region has the DNA TGCAGCGTACCCAAGCGGGGAAGCACAGATACGCAGTATTTT. Its translation: CSVPKRGSTDTQYF.